The 16 T cell receptor beta chains given below trace back to one sample, sequenced in a study of regulatory T cells in long-lasting Graves disease. With iRepertoire HTBI primers and Arm-PCR of CDR3 regions, TCR beta libraries were built. TCRdb reanalysed the multiplex PCR reads using MiXCR and keeps one entry per CDR3 protein. The sample consists of approximately 540,000 distinct CDR3 sequences, about 12% of them appearing once. Indicated time point: newly diagnosed GD, antithyroid drugs for less than 3 months. PBMC RNA served as the TCR library source. The data also belong to a second study, concerning T cells in Graves' hyperthyroidism and ophthalmopathy.

The starting material was peripheral blood mononuclear cells (PBMCs), obtained at new diagnosis, from a patient treated with antithyroid drugs. The receptors shown here come from a woman younger than 45 with Graves disease.

This clonotype came up a few times. V usage is TRBV5-1 and J usage is TRBJ2-5; 7 bases align to TRBD2. Per the germline V gene, CDR1 is SGHRS and CDR2 is YFSETQ. CDR3 length: 16 residues. The trim removed 0 bases at V and 4 bases at J, leaving 9 bases unmatched. DNA of the CDR3: TGCGCCAGCAGCTTGGCTCCTAGCGGTGGGGTAGAGACCCAGTACTTC. It specifies CASSLAPSGGVETQYF.

This clonotype has just a few counts. The genes are TRBV7-9 and TRBJ2-7; 7 nucleotides agree with TRBD1. Losses at the gene ends were 4 bases for V and 1 base for J; bases not matched to a gene: 10. CDR3 size: 16 residues. Germline CDR1 is SEHNR and CDR2 is FQNEAQ (reference sequence). In DNA, the CDR3 is TGTGCCAGCAGCTCAACTGACAGGGCTCCATCCTACGAGCAGTACTTC. Its protein is CASSSTDRAPSYEQYF.

This clonotype was counted between two and nine times. The chain links TRBV4-2 to TRBJ1-4; no definite D call. The CDR3 loop spans 16 amino acids. In germline, CDR1 is LGHNA, CDR2 YNFKEQ. The V and J ends lost 1 base and 1 base respectively, with 10 bases between them. The CDR3 DNA reads TGTGCCAGCAGCCAAGCCATAAGGGTAACTAATGAAAAACTGTTTTTT. It encodes CASSQAIRVTNEKLFF.

A few counts support this clonotype. The V gene is TRBV7-9, the J gene TRBJ2-7, with TRBD2 identical over 13 bases. Per germline, CDR1 SEHNR and CDR2 FQNEAQ (reference sequence). Trimming removed 5 bases from V and 5 bases from J; junction bases left unmatched: 6. CDR3 length: 15 amino acids. CDR3 nucleotides: TGTGCCAGCAGCGCCCGGACTAGCGGGAGACACGAGCAGTACTTC. As protein: CASSARTSGRHEQYF.

In its sample, this clonotype was seen many times. This chain joins TRBV12-3 or TRBV12-4 and TRBJ2-2; D gene uncertain. V was trimmed by 3 bases and J by 3 bases, leaving 11 bases between them. This CDR3 contains 15 residues. CDR3 loop: CASSLTRLHTGELFF. CDR3 in DNA: TGTGCCAGCAGTTTGACAAGGCTCCACACCGGGGAGCTGTTTTTT.

This clonotype appeared many times. The chain has TRBV28 and TRBJ2-7, with TRBD1 matching 11 bases. Germline V gene lookup returns CDR1 MDHEN and CDR2 SYDVKM. The CDR3 is 15 amino acids. Trimming cost V 7 bases and J 3 bases; bases outside gene matches: 8. The chain's CDR3 is CASNSPGQGDYEQYF. In DNA form, the CDR3 reads TGTGCCAGCAACTCTCCGGGACAGGGGGACTACGAGCAGTACTTC.

The chain carries TRBV18 and TRBJ2-7; D ambiguous. The CDR3 covers 14 residues. CDR1 and CDR2 from the germline V gene are KGHSH and LQKENI. V lost 6 bases and J 4 bases, leaving 16 bases between the germline ends. The CDR3 nucleotides read TGTGCCAGCTCCCAGGCGGCACATGGGTACGAGCAGTACTTC. Its translation: CASSQAAHGYEQYF.

The gene calls are TRBV20-1 and TRBJ2-3; D is ambiguous. CDR1 and CDR2 from the germline V gene are DFQATT and SNEGSKA (reference sequence). The length of the CDR3 is 13 residues. The V gene lost 3 bases and the J gene lost 4 bases, with 11 bases spanning the gap. DNA for the CDR3: TGCAGTGCTAGTTCTTTAGGGTCAGATACGCAGTATTTT. This encodes CSASSLGSDTQYF.

This clonotype was seen a few times. This chain joins TRBV2 and TRBJ1-6; D unresolved. Germline V gives CDR1 SNHLY, CDR2 FYNNEI. The length of the CDR3 is 13 residues. Between the trimmed V and J ends, which lost 11 bases and 7 bases, there was a span of 15 bases. CDR3 residues: CAGMGRRNSPLHF. CDR3 DNA: TGTGCCGGCATGGGCAGGCGAAATTCACCCCTCCACTTT.

This clonotype appeared many times. Mismatch with germline at one junction end may stem from a read error. The rearrangement joins TRBV2 to TRBJ2-1; unclear D gene. Germline values: CDR1 SNHLY, CDR2 FYNNEI. This CDR3 spans 15 amino acids. CDR3 residues: CASSENGPVYNKQFF. CDR3 nucleotide sequence: TGTGCCAGCAGTGAAAATGGGCCTGTCTACAATAAGCAGTTCTTC.

This clonotype occurred many times. The CDR3 loop reads CASSLRLGSYNEQFF. CDR3 nucleotides: TGTGCCAGCAGTTTAAGACTAGGGTCCTACAATGAGCAGTTCTTC. The rearrangement links TRBV12-3 or TRBV12-4 to TRBJ2-1, with D tentatively TRBD2 (6 bases). CDR3 length: 15 amino acids. The germline V and J ends were trimmed by 2 bases and 1 base, with 9 bases remaining between them.

Many counts were recorded for this clonotype. The rearrangement uses TRBV30 and TRBJ2-1; TRBD2 aligns across 7 bases. With 5 bases clipped from V and 9 bases from J, the junction kept 7 bases outside the gene matches. In germline, CDR1 is GTSNPN, CDR2 SVGIG (reference sequence). This CDR3 has 12 amino acids. CDR3 loop: CAWGLDASEQFF. CDR3 DNA sequence: TGTGCCTGGGGACTAGATGCGAGTGAGCAGTTCTTC.

Regarding this clonotype: This may be a read error: a much more frequent sequence differs by one nucleotide. V is TRBV20-1 and J is TRBJ2-1; TRBD1 agrees at 7 bases. Per germline, CDR1 DFQATT and CDR2 SNEGSKA (reference sequence). The CDR3 covers 14 residues. Trimming cost V 3 bases and J 10 bases; bases outside gene matches: 12. The CDR3, as DNA: TGCAGTGCTAGTCTGACAGGGAGCTCCTACGAGCAGTTCTTC. Protein: CSASLTGSSYEQFF.

A note on this clonotype: A read error may explain this, as a much larger clone is one base away. The conserved phenylalanine or tryptophan normally closing the CDR3 is absent here, so this likely arose from a read error. CDR3 in DNA: TGTGCCAGCAGCCAAGATTACGGTCCCTCCTACGAGCAGTACCTC. Translating gives CASSQDYGPSYEQYL. This rearrangement joins TRBV3-1 to TRBJ2-7; no definite D call. The germline CDR1 and CDR2 sequences are LGHDT and YNNKEL (reference sequence). The CDR3 covers 15 residues. With 0 bases removed from V and 0 bases from J, the gap between germline ends came to 9 bases.

This clonotype was picked up many times. The chain couples TRBV7-3 to TRBJ2-2, with D maybe TRBD1 (6 bases). V was trimmed by 5 bases and J by 4 bases, leaving 8 bases between them. CDR1 and CDR2 from the germline V gene are SGHTA and FQGTGA. This CDR3 is built from 13 residues. The CDR3 DNA follows: TGTGCCAGCAGCCCAGGGGTCACCGGGGAGCTGTTTTTT. Amino acids: CASSPGVTGELFF.

The V and J genes are TRBV13 and TRBJ2-2, with 10 bases fitting TRBD2. The V segment lost 3 bases and the J segment 6 bases; nucleotides outside the gene matches: 7. This CDR3 is 16 amino acids long. Germline values: CDR1 PRHDT, CDR2 FYEKMQ (reference sequence). The CDR3 DNA reads as TGTGCCAGCAGCTTTTCCAGCGGGAGGGCCCCCGGGGAGCTGTTTTTT. It encodes CASSFSSGRAPGELFF.